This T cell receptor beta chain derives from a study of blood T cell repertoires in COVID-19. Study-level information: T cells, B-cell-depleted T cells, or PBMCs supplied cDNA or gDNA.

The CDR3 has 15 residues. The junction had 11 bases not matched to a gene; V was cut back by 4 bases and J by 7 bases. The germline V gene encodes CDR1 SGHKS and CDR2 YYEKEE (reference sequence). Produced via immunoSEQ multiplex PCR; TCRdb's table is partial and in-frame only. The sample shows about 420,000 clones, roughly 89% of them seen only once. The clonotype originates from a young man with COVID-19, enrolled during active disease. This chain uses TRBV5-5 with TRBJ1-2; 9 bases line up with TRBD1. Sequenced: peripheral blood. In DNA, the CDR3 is TGTGCCAGCAGCCCGATAACAGGGGGCCTTGGTGGCTACACCTTC. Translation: CASSPITGGLGGYTF.